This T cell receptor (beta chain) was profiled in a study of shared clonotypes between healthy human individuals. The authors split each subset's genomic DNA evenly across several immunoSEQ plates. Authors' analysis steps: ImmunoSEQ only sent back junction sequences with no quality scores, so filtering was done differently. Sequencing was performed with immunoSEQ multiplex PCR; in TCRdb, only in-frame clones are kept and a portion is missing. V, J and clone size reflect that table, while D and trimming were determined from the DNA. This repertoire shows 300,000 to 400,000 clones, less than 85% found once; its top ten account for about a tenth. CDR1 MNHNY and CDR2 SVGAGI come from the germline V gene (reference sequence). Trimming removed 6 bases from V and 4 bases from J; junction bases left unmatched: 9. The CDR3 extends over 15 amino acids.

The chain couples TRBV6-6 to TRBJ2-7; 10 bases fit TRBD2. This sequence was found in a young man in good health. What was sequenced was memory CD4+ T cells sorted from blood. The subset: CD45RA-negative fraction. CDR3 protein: CASSSPRLAGYEQYF. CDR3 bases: TGTGCCAGCAGCTCTCCAAGACTAGCGGGTTACGAGCAGTACTTC.